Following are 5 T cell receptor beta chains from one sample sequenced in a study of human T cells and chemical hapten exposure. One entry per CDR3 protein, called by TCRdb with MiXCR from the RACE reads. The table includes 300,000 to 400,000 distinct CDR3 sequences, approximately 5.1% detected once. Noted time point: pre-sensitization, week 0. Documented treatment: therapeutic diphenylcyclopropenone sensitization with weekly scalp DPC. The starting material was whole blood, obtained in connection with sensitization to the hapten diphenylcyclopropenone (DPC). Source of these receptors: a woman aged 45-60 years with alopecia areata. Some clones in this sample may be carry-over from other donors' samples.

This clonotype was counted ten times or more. Here the CDR3 DNA reads TGTGCCAGCAGTTCATTAGCGGGAGATTCGGATACGCAGTATTTT. This encodes CASSSLAGDSDTQYF. The rearrangement joins TRBV12-3 or TRBV12-4 to TRBJ2-3; TRBD2 matches 9 bases. The CDR3 runs 15 residues. Trimming removed 4 bases from V and 6 bases from J; junction bases left unmatched: 8.

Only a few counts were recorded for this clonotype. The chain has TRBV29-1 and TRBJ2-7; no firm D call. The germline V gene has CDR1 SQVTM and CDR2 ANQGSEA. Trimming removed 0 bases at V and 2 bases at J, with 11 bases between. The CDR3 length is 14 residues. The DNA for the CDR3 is TGCAGCGTTGAAGATCGGTCAGGAGCCTACGAGCAGTACTTC. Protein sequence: CSVEDRSGAYEQYF.

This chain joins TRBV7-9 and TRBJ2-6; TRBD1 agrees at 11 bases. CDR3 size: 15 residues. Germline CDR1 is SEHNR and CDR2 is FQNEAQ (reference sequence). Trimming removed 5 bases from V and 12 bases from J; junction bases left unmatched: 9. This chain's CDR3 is CASSPEGTGGLVLTF. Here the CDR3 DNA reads TGTGCCAGCAGCCCCGAGGGGACAGGGGGTCTCGTCCTGACTTTC.

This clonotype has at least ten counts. The CDR3 DNA is TGTGCCGGCACCGACAGGGGTAACACCGGGGAGCTGTTTTTT. It specifies CAGTDRGNTGELFF. The chain is built from TRBV12-3 or TRBV12-4 and TRBJ2-2; TRBD1 matches 8 bases. Unmatched junction bases numbered 7, after V lost 11 bases and J lost 2 bases. The CDR3 is 14 residues long.

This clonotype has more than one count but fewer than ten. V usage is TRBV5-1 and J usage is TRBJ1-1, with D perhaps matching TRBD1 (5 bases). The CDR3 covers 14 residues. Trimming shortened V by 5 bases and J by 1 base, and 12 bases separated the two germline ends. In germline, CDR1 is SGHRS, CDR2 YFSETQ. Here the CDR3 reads CASSQGEWNTEAFF. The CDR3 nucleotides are TGCGCCAGCAGTCAGGGAGAATGGAACACTGAAGCTTTCTTT.